One and the same sample provided the 17 T cell receptor beta chains below, sequenced in a study of blood T cells in healthy people across ages. A second PCR of about 6 to 11 cycles used a sample-barcoded 5' primer and a J-beta primer mix. TCRdb reprocessed the 5' RACE reads with MiXCR, giving one entry per CDR3 protein. The sample has more than 1 million distinct CDR3 sequences, under 55% seen once. Input material: blood. Source of these receptors: a woman aged 60 to 75 in good health.

At least ten counts were recorded for this clonotype. This chain links TRBV7-2 with TRBJ2-7; D is uncertain. The V gene lost 5 bases and the J gene lost 4 bases, with 18 bases spanning the gap. CDR3 length equals 15 residues. Germline CDR1 reads SGHTA; CDR2 reads FQGNSA. DNA for the CDR3: TGTGCCAGCAGCCTCCTGTGGCCGGGTGGGTACGAGCAGTACTTC. This codes for CASSLLWPGGYEQYF.

This chain uses TRBV27 with TRBJ2-1, with TRBD1 as a possible D gene (5 bases). CDR1 and CDR2 from the germline V gene are MNHEY and SMNVEV (reference sequence). V shed 2 bases and J shed 1 base, with 15 bases lying between them. The CDR3 contains 17 residues. CDR3 amino acids: CASSLKKTVGSYNEQFF. CDR3 nucleotide sequence: TGTGCCAGCAGTTTAAAAAAGACAGTAGGGTCCTACAATGAGCAGTTCTTC.

The rearrangement links TRBV5-1 to TRBJ2-1, with TRBD2 matching over 12 bases. The CDR3 consists of 15 residues. The V and J ends lost 4 bases and 6 bases, in that order; junction bases with no gene match: 5. Per the germline V gene, CDR1 is SGHRS and CDR2 is YFSETQ. Here the CDR3 DNA reads TGCGCCAGCAGCAACGGACTAGCGGGGTCCAATGAGCAGTTCTTC. Protein: CASSNGLAGSNEQFF.

This clonotype was seen a few times. The chain is built from TRBV20-1 and TRBJ2-1, with D perhaps matching TRBD1 (5 bases). This CDR3 spans 14 amino acids. CDR1 is DFQATT and CDR2 is SNEGSKA in the germline V gene (reference sequence). Deletions cut 5 bases from V and 4 bases from J, with 15 bases between. DNA of the CDR3: TGCAGTGCTGTAGGGGCCGAAAATTACAATGAGCAGTTCTTC. It yields the protein CSAVGAENYNEQFF.

The rearrangement uses TRBV6-6 and TRBJ2-7, with TRBD2 matching over 9 bases. After removal of 4 bases from V and 5 bases from J, the junction contained 9 bases not matched to a gene. There are 15 residues in the CDR3. The germline V gene has CDR1 MNHNY and CDR2 SVGAGI (reference sequence). In DNA form, the CDR3 reads TGTGCCAGCAGTTGGTCGGCTAGCGGGAATGACGAGCAGTACTTC. This codes for CASSWSASGNDEQYF.

V and J are TRBV27 and TRBJ2-5, with 11 bases identical to TRBD1. This CDR3 is 15 amino acids long. Germline lookup yields CDR1 MNHEY and CDR2 SMNVEV (reference sequence). V gave up 5 bases and J gave up 5 bases; unmatched junction bases: 7. The CDR3 is CASSPGTGGGETQYF. The CDR3 DNA reads as TGTGCCAGCAGTCCTGGGACAGGGGGAGGGGAGACCCAGTACTTC.

This clonotype was counted a single time. This rearrangement joins TRBV15 to TRBJ2-2, with 12 bases matching TRBD2. V lost 0 bases to trimming and J lost 5 bases; unmatched junction nucleotides: 7. In germline, CDR1 is LNHNV, CDR2 YYDKDF (reference sequence). CDR3 length: 18 residues. For the CDR3, the DNA is TGTGCCACCAGCAGAGACCCGACTAGCGGGAGAGGAACCGGGGAGCTGTTTTTT. Translating gives CATSRDPTSGRGTGELFF.

This clonotype was detected a few times. The chain recombines TRBV12-3 or TRBV12-4 with TRBJ2-4; 13 positions agree with TRBD2. V dropped 6 bases and J dropped 4; count of bases not matched to a gene: 6. The CDR3 runs to 16 residues. The CDR3 DNA reads TGTGCCAGCAGACATGGACTAGCGGGAGCGAAAAACATTCAGTACTTC. It codes for CASRHGLAGAKNIQYF.

At least ten counts were recorded for this clonotype. V and J are TRBV9 and TRBJ2-7; no clear D. V was clipped by 2 bases and J by 6 bases, with 12 bases between them. CDR1 SGDLS and CDR2 YYNGEE come from the germline V gene. This CDR3 is 13 amino acids long. The CDR3 protein is CASSVAPGREQYF. As DNA, the CDR3 is TGTGCCAGCAGCGTGGCCCCGGGTCGCGAGCAGTACTTC.

This clonotype was seen a handful of times. The junction differs from germline at one of its ends, possibly a read error. The chain employs TRBV5-1 and TRBJ2-5, with a possible D match to TRBD2 (6 bases). CDR1 SGHRS and CDR2 YFSETQ come from the germline V gene. The CDR3 contains 12 residues. CDR3 sequence: CASSGEVETQYF. The CDR3 nucleotides are TGTGCCAGCAGTGGGGAGGTGGAGACCCAGTACTTC.

This clonotype was counted ten times or more. The chain has TRBV15 and TRBJ2-1; 7 nucleotides match TRBD2. CDR1 LNHNV and CDR2 YYDKDF come from the germline V gene (reference sequence). CDR3 length equals 15 residues. V lost 6 bases and J lost 3; bases outside the gene matches: 8. DNA for the CDR3: TGTGCCACCAGTTGGGGGGGAGTCGGCTACAATGAGCAGTTCTTC. Amino acid sequence: CATSWGGVGYNEQFF.

The chain carries TRBV2 and TRBJ2-5, with D possibly being TRBD2 (6 bases). The J call is uncertain, as TRBJ2-7 better fits the DNA end. CDR3 size: 14 residues. CDR1 is SNHLY, CDR2 FYNNEI, per germline. CDR3 amino acids: CASSDLGGRVEQYF. In DNA form, the CDR3 reads TGTGCCAGCAGTGATCTGGGGGGAAGGGTCGAGCAGTACTTC.

V gene TRBV4-2 combines with J gene TRBJ2-1, with a tentative D call TRBD2 (5 bases). The CDR3 totals 12 residues. The germline gives CDR1 LGHNA, CDR2 YNFKEQ. Trimming removed 4 bases from V and 10 bases from J, with 11 bases in between. CDR3 residues: CASSPRPGEQFF. CDR3 DNA: TGTGCCAGCAGCCCCCGGCCGGGGGAGCAGTTCTTC.

This clonotype was observed a few times. The chain combines TRBV25-1 with TRBJ1-4, with D possibly being TRBD1 (6 bases). The CDR3 contains 16 residues. Per the germline V gene, CDR1 is MGHDK and CDR2 is SYGVNS. V gave up 3 bases and J gave up 1 base, with 12 bases separating them. The CDR3 region is CASSDTRGGTNEKLFF. CDR3 sequence (DNA): TGTGCCAGCAGTGATACCAGGGGAGGAACTAATGAAAAACTGTTTTTT.

The rearrangement uses TRBV3-1 and TRBJ1-2; 9 bases are a match to TRBD1. CDR1 is LGHDT and CDR2 is YNNKEL in the germline V gene (reference sequence). With V trimmed by 4 bases and J by 4 bases, 7 bases remained unmatched. The CDR3 runs to 15 residues. CDR3 sequence: CASSPTTGGFYGYTF. The CDR3 DNA sequence: TGTGCCAGCAGCCCAACGACAGGGGGATTCTATGGCTACACCTTC. Looking up the rest from reference TRBV3-1 and TRBJ1-2 gives the full variable domain: DTAVSQTPKYLVTQMGNDKSIKCEQNLGHDTMYWYKQDSKKFLKIMFSYNNKELIINETVPNRFSPKSPDKAHLNLHINSLELGDSAVYFCASSPTTGGFYGYTFGSGTRLTVV.

The CDR3 sequence: CSAGTSGKNEQFF. CDR3 bases: TGCAGTGCCGGGACTAGCGGGAAGAATGAGCAGTTCTTC. The V call is TRBV20-1, the J call TRBJ2-1; 13 bases align to TRBD2. V gave up 6 bases and J gave up 7 bases; unmatched junction bases: 3. CDR1 and CDR2 (germline): DFQATT, SNEGSKA (reference sequence). The CDR3 sequence is 13 residues long.

The rearrangement joins TRBV24-1 to TRBJ2-2; 8 positions agree with TRBD2. J lost 2 bases, V lost 10 bases, and 8 bases had no gene match. CDR3 length: 15 amino acids. CDR1 is KGHDR, CDR2 SFDVKD, per germline. CDR3 protein: CATSSGRGNTGELFF. The CDR3 DNA reads TGTGCCACGAGCAGCGGGAGAGGTAACACCGGGGAGCTGTTTTTT.